This T cell receptor (beta chain) was profiled in a study of human T cells and chemical hapten exposure. About the study: A roughly 2 cm by roughly 2 cm inner upper arm patch received 2% DPC for sensitization. Per-sample variation in TCR yield stemmed mainly from small pooled library volume differences. Patches that contained 0.01% DPC were applied to the upper back and read at 6 days. In the approximately 25-week study, patients were dosed weekly with diphenylcyclopropenone on the scalp throughout.

At least ten counts were recorded for this clonotype. The time point is: patch test 2, 6 weeks after DPC sensitization. The treatment here: therapeutic diphenylcyclopropenone sensitization with weekly scalp DPC. CDR1 MDHEN and CDR2 SYDVKM come from the germline V gene. The V end was cut by 8 bases, the J end by 4 bases, with 6 bases between. This CDR3 has 11 residues. One entry per CDR3 protein results from TCRdb running MiXCR on the RACE reads. Of about 96,000 distinct CDR3 sequences listed, 9.3% are singletons. The sequenced sample was whole blood, obtained in connection with sensitization to the hapten diphenylcyclopropenone (DPC). The chain employs TRBV28 and TRBJ1-5; D uncertain. This receptor was identified in a middle-aged woman with alopecia areata. Some clones in this sample may be carry-over from other donors' samples. The chain's CDR3 is CASQTNQPQHF. DNA for the CDR3: TGTGCCAGCCAGACTAATCAGCCCCAGCATTTT.